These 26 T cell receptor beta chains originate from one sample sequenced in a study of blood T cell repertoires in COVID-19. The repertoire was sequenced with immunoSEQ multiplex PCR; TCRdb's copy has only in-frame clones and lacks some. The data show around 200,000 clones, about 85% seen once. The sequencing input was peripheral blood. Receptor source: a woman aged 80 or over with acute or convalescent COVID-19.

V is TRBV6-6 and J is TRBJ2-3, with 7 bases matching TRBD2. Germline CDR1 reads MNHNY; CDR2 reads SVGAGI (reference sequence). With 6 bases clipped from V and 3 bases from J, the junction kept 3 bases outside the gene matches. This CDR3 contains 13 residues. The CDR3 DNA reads TGTGCCAGCAGGGGAGGGAGTACAGATACGCAGTATTTT. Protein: CASRGGSTDTQYF.

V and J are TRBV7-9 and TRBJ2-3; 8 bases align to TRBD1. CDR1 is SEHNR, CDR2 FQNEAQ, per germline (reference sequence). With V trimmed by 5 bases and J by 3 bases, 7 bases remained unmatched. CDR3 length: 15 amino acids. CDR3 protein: CASSRGQVRTDTQYF. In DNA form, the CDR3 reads TGTGCCAGCAGCCGGGGACAGGTGAGAACAGATACGCAGTATTTT.

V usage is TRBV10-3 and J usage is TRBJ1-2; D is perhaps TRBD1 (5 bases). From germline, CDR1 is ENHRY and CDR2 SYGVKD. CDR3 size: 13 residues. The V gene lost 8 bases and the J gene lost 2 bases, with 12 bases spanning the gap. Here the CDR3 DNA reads TGTGCCATCGCTAAGGGGCTCAACTATGGCTACACCTTC. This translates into CAIAKGLNYGYTF.

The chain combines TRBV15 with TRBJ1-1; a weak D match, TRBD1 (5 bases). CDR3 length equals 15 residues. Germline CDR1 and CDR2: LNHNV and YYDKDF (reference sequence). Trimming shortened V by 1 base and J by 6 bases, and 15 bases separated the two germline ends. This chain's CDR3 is CATSRGNQGLAEAFF. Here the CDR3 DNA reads TGTGCCACCAGCAGAGGCAATCAGGGCTTAGCTGAAGCTTTCTTT.

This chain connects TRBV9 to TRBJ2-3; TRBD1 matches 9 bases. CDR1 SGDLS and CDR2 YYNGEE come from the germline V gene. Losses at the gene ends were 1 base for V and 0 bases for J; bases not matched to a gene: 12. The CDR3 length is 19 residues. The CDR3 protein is CASSVRDRATYPSTDTQYF. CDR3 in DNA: TGTGCCAGCAGCGTAAGGGACAGGGCAACCTACCCTAGCACAGATACGCAGTATTTT.

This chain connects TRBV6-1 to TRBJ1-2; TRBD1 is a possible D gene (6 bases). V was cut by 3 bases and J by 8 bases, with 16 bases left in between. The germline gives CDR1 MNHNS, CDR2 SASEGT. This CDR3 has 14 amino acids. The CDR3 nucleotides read TGTGCCAGCAGTGAGTGGCAGGGGACGGGAGGCTACACCTTC. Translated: CASSEWQGTGGYTF.

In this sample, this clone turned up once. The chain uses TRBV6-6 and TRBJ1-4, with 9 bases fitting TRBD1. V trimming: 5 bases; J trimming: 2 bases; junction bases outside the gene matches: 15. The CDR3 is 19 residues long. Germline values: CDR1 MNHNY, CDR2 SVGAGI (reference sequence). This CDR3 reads CASSPRTGELEWTNEKLFF. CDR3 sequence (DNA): TGTGCCAGCAGTCCCCGGACAGGGGAATTGGAGTGGACTAATGAAAAACTGTTTTTT.

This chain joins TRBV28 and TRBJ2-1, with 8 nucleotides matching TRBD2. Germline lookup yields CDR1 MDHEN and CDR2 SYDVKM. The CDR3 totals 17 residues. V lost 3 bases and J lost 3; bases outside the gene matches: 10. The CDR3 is CASSFARSGKIYNEQFF. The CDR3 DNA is TGTGCCAGCAGTTTTGCCCGTAGCGGGAAAATCTACAATGAGCAGTTCTTC.

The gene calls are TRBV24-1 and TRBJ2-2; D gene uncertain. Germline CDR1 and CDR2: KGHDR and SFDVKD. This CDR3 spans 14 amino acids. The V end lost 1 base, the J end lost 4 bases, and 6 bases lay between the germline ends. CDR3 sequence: CATSDLYGTGELFF. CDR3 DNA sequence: TGTGCCACCAGTGATTTATACGGCACCGGGGAGCTGTTTTTT.

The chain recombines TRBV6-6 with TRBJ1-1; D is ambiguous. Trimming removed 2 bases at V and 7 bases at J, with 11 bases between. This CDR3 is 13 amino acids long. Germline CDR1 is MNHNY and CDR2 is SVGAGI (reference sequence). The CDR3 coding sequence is TGTGCCAGCAGTTACCCCGGCGGAAATGAAGCTTTCTTT. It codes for CASSYPGGNEAFF.

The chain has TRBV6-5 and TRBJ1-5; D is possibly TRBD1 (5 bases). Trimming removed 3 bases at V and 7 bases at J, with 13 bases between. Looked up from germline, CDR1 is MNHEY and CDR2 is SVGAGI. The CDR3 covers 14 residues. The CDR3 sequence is CASSYSGALQPQHF. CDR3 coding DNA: TGTGCCAGCAGTTATAGCGGGGCTCTCCAGCCCCAGCATTTT.

CDR3: CASSRLRGEGGTDTQYF. CDR3 bases: TGTGCCAGCTCGCGGCTCCGGGGAGAAGGTGGCACAGATACGCAGTATTTT. The chain couples TRBV18 to TRBJ2-3; TRBD2 might be the D (5 bases). The CDR3 totals 17 residues. Trimming stripped 6 bases from V and 1 base from J, with 20 bases between. Germline lookup yields CDR1 KGHSH and CDR2 LQKENI.

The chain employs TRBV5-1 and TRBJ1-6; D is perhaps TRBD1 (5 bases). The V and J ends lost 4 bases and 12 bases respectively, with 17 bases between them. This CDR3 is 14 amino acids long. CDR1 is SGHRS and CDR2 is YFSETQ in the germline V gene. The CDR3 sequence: CASSLGHKILPLHF. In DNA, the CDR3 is TGCGCCAGCAGCCTTGGACATAAGATTTTACCCCTCCACTTT.

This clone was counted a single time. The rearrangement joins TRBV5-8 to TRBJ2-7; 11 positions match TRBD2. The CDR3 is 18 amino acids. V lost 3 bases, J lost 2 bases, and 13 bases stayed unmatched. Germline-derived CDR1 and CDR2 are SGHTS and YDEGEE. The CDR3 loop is CASSWPPPYSGGAYEQYF. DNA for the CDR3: TGTGCCAGCAGCTGGCCCCCTCCCTATAGCGGGGGGGCCTACGAGCAGTACTTC.

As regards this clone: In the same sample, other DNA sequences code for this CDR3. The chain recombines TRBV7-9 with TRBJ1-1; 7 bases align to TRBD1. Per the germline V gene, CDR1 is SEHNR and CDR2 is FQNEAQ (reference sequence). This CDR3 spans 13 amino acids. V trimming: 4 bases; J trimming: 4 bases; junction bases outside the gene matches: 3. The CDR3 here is CASSSSGGTEAFF. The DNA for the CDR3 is TGTGCCAGCAGCTCTTCAGGGGGCACTGAAGCTTTCTTT.

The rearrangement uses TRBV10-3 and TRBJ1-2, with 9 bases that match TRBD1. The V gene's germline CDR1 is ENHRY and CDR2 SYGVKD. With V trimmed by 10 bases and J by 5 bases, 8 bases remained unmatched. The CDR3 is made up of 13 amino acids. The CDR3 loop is CASQTGGQYGYTF. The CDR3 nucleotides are TGTGCCAGCCAAACAGGGGGCCAATATGGCTACACCTTC.

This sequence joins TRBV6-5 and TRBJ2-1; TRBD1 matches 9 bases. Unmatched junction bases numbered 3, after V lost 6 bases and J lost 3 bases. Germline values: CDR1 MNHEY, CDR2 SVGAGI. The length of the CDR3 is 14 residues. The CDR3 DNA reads TGTGCCAGCAGCCGACAGGGGGACTACAATGAGCAGTTCTTC. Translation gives CASSRQGDYNEQFF.

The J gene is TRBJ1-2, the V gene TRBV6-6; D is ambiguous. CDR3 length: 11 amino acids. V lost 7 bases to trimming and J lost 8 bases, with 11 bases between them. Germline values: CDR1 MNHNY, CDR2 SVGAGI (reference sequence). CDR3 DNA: TGTGCCAGCAAAACAGCGGGGGGCTACACCTTC. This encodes CASKTAGGYTF.

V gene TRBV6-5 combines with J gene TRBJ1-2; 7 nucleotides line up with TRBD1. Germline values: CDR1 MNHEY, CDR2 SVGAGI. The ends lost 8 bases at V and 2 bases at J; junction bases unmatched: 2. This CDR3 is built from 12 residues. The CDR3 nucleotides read TGTGCCAGCCGACAGGGCAACTATGGCTACACCTTC. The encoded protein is CASRQGNYGYTF.

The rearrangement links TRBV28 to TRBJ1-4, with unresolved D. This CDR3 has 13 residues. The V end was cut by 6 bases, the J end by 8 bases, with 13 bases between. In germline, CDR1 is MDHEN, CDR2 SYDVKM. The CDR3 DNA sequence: TGTGCCAGCAGAGTGAGGTCGGGGGAAAAACTGTTTTTT. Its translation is CASRVRSGEKLFF. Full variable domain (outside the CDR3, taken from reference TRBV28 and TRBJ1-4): DVKVTQSSRYLVKRTGEKVFLECVQDMDHENMFWYRQDPGLGLRLIYFSYDVKMKEKGDIPEGYSVSREKKERFSLILESASTNQTSMYLCASRVRSGEKLFFGSGTQLSVL.

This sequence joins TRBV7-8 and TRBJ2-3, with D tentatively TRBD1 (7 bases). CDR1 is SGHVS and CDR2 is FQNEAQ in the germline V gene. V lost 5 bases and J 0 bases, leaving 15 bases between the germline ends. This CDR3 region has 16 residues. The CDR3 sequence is CASSPPTGTSTDTQYF. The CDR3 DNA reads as TGTGCCAGCAGCCCACCGACAGGGACTAGCACAGATACGCAGTATTTT.

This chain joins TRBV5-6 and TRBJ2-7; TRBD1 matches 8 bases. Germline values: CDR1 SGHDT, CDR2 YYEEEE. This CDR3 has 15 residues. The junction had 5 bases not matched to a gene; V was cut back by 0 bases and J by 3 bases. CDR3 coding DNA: TGTGCCAGCAGCTTGGTCGGGACAGGAAGCTACGAGCAGTACTTC. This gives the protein CASSLVGTGSYEQYF.

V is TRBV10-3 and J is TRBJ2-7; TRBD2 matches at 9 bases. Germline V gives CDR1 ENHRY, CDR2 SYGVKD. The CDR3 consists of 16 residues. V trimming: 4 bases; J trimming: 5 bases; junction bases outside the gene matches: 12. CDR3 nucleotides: TGTGCCATCAGTGGGGGCCTAGCGGGAAATCTACACGAGCAGTACTTC. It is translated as CAISGGLAGNLHEQYF.

The CDR3 region is CASSLVGSGSIRYEQYF. The DNA for the CDR3 is TGCGCCAGCAGCTTGGTTGGTAGCGGGAGTATCCGGTACGAGCAGTACTTC. The chain combines TRBV5-1 with TRBJ2-7; 9 positions agree with TRBD2. The germline CDR1 and CDR2 sequences are SGHRS and YFSETQ. The CDR3 length is 17 residues. J lost 4 bases, V lost 0 bases, and 11 bases had no gene match.

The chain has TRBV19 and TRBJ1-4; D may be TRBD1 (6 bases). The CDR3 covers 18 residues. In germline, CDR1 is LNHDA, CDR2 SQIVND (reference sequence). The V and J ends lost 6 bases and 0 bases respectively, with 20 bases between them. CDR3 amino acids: CASRRRGRGAATNEKLFF. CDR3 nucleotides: TGTGCCAGTAGGCGGCGTGGACGGGGGGCGGCAACTAATGAAAAACTGTTTTTT. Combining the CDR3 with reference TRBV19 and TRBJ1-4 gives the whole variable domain DGGITQSPKYLFRKEGQNVTLSCEQNLNHDAMYWYRQDPGQGLRLIYYSQIVNDFQKGDIAEGYSVSREKKESFPLTVTSAQKNPTAFYLCASRRRGRGAATNEKLFFGSGTQLSVL.

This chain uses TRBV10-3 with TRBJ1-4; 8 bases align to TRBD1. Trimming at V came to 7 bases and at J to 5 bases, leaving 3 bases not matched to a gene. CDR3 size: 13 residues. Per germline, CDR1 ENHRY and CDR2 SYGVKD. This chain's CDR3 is CAITQGANEKLFF. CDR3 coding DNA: TGTGCCATCACCCAGGGGGCCAATGAAAAACTGTTTTTT.